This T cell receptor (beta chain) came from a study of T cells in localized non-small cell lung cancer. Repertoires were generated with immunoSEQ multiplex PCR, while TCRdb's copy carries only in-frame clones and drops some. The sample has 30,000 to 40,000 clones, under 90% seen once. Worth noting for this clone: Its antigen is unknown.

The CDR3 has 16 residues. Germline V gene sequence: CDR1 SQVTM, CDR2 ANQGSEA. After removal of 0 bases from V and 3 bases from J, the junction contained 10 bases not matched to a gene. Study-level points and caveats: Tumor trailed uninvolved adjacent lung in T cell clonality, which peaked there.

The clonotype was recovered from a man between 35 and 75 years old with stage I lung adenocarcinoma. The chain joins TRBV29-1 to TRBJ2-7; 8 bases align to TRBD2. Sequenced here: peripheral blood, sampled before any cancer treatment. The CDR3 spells CSVEDQGRGGLYEQYF. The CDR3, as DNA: TGCAGCGTTGAAGATCAAGGACGGGGGGGGCTCTACGAGCAGTACTTC.